A single sample is the source of the 10 T cell receptor beta chains below, sequenced in a study of response to subunit inactivated influenza vaccine. Via MiXCR, TCRdb re-called the RT-PCR reads, giving one row per CDR3 protein. The sample consists of 550,000 to 800,000 distinct CDR3 sequences, more than 15% of them appearing once. Material: PBMCs from blood, obtained less than 13 days after vaccination. These receptors all stem from a middle-aged man who received an inactivated influenza vaccine.

V and J are TRBV25-1 and TRBJ1-4; 7 nucleotides align to TRBD1. The length of the CDR3 is 15 residues. Germline V gene data show CDR1 as MGHDK and CDR2 as SYGVNS. V shed 5 bases, J shed 8 bases, and the junction held 11 bases outside the gene matches. The CDR3 reads CASSQREGGGEKLFF. The DNA of the CDR3 is TGTGCCAGCAGTCAAAGGGAAGGGGGCGGAGAAAAACTGTTTTTT.

Here the CDR3 reads CASSFAGGVQNIQYF. CDR3 DNA: TGTGCCAGCAGTTTCGCAGGGGGGGTGCAAAACATTCAGTACTTC. The rearrangement links TRBV12-3 or TRBV12-4 to TRBJ2-4; either TRBD1 or TRBD2 may fit D (7 bases each). This CDR3 spans 15 amino acids. Trimming stripped 3 bases from V and 5 bases from J, with 14 bases between.

As concerns this clonotype: A much bigger clone sits one base away, suggesting this may be a read error. The chain carries TRBV10-3 and TRBJ2-3, with 9 bases fitting TRBD1. The CDR3 consists of 13 residues. Looked up from germline, CDR1 is ENHRY and CDR2 is SYGVKD. J gave up 1 base and V 8 bases, and 1 base lay outside the gene matches. The DNA of the CDR3 is TGTGCCATCCGGGACAGGGGCACAGATACGCAGTATTTT. This gives the protein CAIRDRGTDTQYF.

This clonotype was counted only a few times. Relative to the germline gene, one junction end is altered; a read error may explain this. The gene calls are TRBV20-1 and TRBJ2-7, with 10 bases lining up with TRBD2. The CDR3 is made up of 11 amino acids. CDR1 and CDR2 (germline): DFQATT, SNEGSKA (reference sequence). In DNA, the CDR3 is TGCAGTGTGTCTCGCGGACTAGCGGATAACTTC. This encodes CSVSRGLADNF.

This clonotype turned up a few times. This rearrangement joins TRBV12-3 or TRBV12-4 to TRBJ1-3; no definite D call. The CDR3 loop spans 15 amino acids. V shed 3 bases and J shed 1 base, with 10 bases lying between them. CDR3 nucleotide sequence: TGTGCCAGCAGTTTTGGATACTCTTCTGGAAACACCATATATTTT. It specifies CASSFGYSSGNTIYF.

The CDR3 region is CASSLEAGNVNQPQHF. DNA of the CDR3: TGTGCCAGCAGCTTAGAAGCTGGGAATGTTAATCAGCCCCAGCATTTT. V is TRBV11-2 and J is TRBJ1-5; the D is unclear. The V end lost 0 bases, the J end lost 4 bases, and 13 bases lay between the germline ends. The CDR3 is made up of 16 amino acids. CDR1 is SGHAT, CDR2 FQNNGV, per germline.

V is TRBV7-9 and J is TRBJ1-2; D gene uncertain. Germline lookup yields CDR1 SEHNR and CDR2 FQNEAQ (reference sequence). With 5 bases removed from V and 7 bases from J, the gap between germline ends came to 14 bases. The CDR3 covers 13 residues. CDR3 nucleotides: TGTGCCAGCAGCCCCTCGGGCGAGGGTGGCTACACCTTC. Translated, it gives CASSPSGEGGYTF.

This chain uses TRBV14 with TRBJ1-1; D is possibly TRBD1 (6 bases). Trimming removed 4 bases at V and 1 base at J, with 22 bases between. CDR3 length equals 18 residues. The V gene's germline CDR1 is SGHDN and CDR2 FVKESK. The CDR3 is CASSPIFGTLPSNTEAFF. CDR3 sequence (DNA): TGTGCCAGCAGCCCGATTTTCGGGACACTCCCCTCGAACACTGAAGCTTTCTTT.

Many counts were recorded for this clonotype. The V gene is TRBV7-9, the J gene TRBJ2-7, with D perhaps matching TRBD1 or TRBD2 (5 bases each). The CDR3 is made up of 15 amino acids. Looked up from germline, CDR1 is SEHNR and CDR2 is FQNEAQ (reference sequence). V lost 1 base, J lost 5 bases, and 15 bases lay in between. CDR3 residues: CASSLGGEVVHEQYF. CDR3 nucleotide sequence: TGTGCCAGCAGCTTAGGAGGGGAAGTGGTCCACGAGCAGTACTTC.

There are a few counts of this clonotype. The CDR3 loop reads CASSNRGSSYNEQFF. CDR3 DNA sequence: TGTGCCAGTAGTAACAGGGGAAGCTCCTACAATGAGCAGTTCTTC. The V gene is TRBV19, the J gene TRBJ2-1; 7 bases map to TRBD1. The V gene's germline CDR1 is LNHDA and CDR2 SQIVND (reference sequence). This CDR3 contains 15 residues. V lost 4 bases to trimming and J lost 0 bases; unmatched junction nucleotides: 3.